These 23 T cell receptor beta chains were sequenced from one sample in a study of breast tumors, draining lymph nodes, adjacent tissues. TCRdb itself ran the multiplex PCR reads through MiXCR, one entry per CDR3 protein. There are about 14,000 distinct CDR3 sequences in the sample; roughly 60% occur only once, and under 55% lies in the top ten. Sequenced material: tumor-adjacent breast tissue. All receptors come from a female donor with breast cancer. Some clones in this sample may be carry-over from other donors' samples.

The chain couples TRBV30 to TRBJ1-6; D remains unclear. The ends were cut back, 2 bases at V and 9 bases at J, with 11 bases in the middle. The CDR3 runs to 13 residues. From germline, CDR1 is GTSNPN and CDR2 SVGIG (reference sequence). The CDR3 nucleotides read TGTGCCTGGAGTTTGGAGGGTCCTTCACCCCTCCACTTT. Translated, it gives CAWSLEGPSPLHF.

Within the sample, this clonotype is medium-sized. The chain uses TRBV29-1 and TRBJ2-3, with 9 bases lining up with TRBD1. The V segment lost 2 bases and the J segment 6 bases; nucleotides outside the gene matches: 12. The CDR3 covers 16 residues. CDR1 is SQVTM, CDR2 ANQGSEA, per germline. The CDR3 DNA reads TGCAGCGTTGAAACTCCCCGGGACAGGGACGCCGATACGCAGTATTTT. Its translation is CSVETPRDRDADTQYF.

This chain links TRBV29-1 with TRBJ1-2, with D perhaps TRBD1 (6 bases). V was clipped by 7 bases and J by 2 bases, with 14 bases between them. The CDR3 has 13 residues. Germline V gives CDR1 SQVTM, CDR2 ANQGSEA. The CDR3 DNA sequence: TGCAGCGGGGGAACAGGGACGAACTATGGCTACACCTTC. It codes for CSGGTGTNYGYTF.

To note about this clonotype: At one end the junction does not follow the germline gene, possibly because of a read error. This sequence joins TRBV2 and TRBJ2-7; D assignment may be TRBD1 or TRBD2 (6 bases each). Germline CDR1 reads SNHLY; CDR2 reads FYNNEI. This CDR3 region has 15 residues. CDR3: CASSLSTGASYEHTF. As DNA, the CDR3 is TGTGCCAGTTCCCTCTCAACGGGGGCATCCTACGAGCATACCTTC.

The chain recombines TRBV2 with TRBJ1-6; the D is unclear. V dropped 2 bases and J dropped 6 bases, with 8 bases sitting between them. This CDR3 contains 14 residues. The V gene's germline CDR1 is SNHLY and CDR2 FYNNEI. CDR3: CASSERVLNSPLHF. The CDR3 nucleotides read TGTGCCAGCAGTGAAAGGGTACTTAATTCACCCCTCCACTTT.

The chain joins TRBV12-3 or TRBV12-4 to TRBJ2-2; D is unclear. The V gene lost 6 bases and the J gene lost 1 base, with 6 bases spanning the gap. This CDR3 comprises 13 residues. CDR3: CASSSRNTGELFF. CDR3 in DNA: TGTGCCAGCAGCTCGAGGAACACCGGGGAGCTGTTTTTT.

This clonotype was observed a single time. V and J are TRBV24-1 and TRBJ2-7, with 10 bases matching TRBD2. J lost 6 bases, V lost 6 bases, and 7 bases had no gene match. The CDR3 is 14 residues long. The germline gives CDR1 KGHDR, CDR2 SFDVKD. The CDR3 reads CATSLSGRAGEQYF. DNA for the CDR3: TGTGCCACCAGTCTCAGCGGGAGGGCCGGCGAGCAGTACTTC.

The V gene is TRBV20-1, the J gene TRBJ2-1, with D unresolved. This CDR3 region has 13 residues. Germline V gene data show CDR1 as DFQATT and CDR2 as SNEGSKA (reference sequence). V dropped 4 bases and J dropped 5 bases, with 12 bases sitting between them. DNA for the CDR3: TGCAGTGCTAAATCGGTCAGCAACAATGAGCAGTTCTTC. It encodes CSAKSVSNNEQFF.

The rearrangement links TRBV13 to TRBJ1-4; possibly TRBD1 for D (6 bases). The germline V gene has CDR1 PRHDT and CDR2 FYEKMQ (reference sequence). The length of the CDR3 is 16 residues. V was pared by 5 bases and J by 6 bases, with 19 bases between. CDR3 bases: TGTGCCAGCAGCAGACGCGGTTGGGGGGCGGATGAAAAACTGTTTTTT. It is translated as CASSRRGWGADEKLFF.

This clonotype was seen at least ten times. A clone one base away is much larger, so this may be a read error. This CDR3 reads CASGSGGVRDTQYF. The CDR3 DNA reads TGCGCCAGCGGCTCTGGAGGGGTGAGAGATACGCAGTATTTT. V is TRBV5-1 and J is TRBJ2-3; D possibly corresponds to TRBD2 (6 bases). The CDR3 spans 14 residues. Germline CDR1 reads SGHRS; CDR2 reads YFSETQ. Trimming cost V 7 bases and J 5 bases, with 17 bases left between them.

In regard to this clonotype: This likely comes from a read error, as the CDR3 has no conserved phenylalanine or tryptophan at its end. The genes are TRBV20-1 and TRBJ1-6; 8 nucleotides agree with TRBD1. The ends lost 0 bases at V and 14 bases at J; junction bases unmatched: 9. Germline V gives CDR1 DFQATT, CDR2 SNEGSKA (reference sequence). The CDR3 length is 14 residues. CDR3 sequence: CSARDQQGGESLHL. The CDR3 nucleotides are TGCAGTGCTAGAGATCAACAGGGGGGAGAATCCCTCCACCTT.

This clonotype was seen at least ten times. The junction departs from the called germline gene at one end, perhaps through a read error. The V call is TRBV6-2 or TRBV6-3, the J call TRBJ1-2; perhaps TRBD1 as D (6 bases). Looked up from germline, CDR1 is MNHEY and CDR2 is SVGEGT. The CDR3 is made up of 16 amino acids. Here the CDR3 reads CASSHSNHTGSYGYTF. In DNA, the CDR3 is TGTGCCAGCAGTCACTCGAACCATACAGGGTCCTATGGCTACACCTTC.

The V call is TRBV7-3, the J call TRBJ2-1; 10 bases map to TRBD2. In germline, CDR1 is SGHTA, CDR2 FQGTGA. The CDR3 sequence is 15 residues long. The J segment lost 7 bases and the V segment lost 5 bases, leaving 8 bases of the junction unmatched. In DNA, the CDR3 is TGTGCCAGCAGCGTAGGTAGCGGGAGGACAAATGAGCAGTTCTTC. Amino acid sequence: CASSVGSGRTNEQFF.

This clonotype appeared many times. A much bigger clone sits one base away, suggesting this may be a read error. The CDR3 loop reads CASSLGLSGANVLPF. DNA for the CDR3: TGTGCCAGCAGCTTAGGTTTGTCTGGGGCCAACGTCCTGCCTTTC. This chain uses TRBV7-2 with TRBJ2-6, with D tentatively TRBD1 (5 bases). The length of the CDR3 is 15 residues. Per germline, CDR1 SGHTA and CDR2 FQGNSA.

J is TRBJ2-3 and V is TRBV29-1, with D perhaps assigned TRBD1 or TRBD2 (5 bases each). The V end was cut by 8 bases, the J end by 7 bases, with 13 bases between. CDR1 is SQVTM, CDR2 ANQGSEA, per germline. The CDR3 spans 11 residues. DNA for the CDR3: TGCAGCTCCTCCGAGGGGTATACGCAGTATTTT. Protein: CSSSEGYTQYF.

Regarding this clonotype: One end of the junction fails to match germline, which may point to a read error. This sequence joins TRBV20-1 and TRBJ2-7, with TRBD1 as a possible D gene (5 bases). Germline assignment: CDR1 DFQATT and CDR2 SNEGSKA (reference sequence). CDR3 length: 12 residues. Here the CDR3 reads CSASRTLYEPYF. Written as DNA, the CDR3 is TGCAGTGCCAGCCGGACACTCTACGAGCCGTACTTC.

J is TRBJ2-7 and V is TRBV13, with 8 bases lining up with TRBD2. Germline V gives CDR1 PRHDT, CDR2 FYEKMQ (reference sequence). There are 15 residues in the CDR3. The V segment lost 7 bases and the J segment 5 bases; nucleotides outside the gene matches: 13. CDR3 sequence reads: CASTSGGAGRNEQYF. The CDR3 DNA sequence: TGTGCCAGCACCTCCGGGGGGGCAGGCCGGAACGAGCAGTACTTC.

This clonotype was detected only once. Written as DNA, the CDR3 is TGTGCCAGCAACAACAGGGACTCTTGGGAGACCCAGTACTTC. Protein: CASNNRDSWETQYF. The chain has TRBV7-9 and TRBJ2-5; perhaps D is TRBD1 or TRBD2 (6 bases each). Germline CDR1 SEHNR, CDR2 FQNEAQ (reference sequence). This CDR3 has 14 residues. Trimming removed 7 bases from V and 5 bases from J, with 17 bases in between.

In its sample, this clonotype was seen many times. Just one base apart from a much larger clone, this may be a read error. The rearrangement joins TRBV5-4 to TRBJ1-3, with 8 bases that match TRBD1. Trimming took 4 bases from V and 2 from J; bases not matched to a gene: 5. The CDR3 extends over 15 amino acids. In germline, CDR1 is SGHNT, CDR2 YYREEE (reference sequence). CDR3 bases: TGTGCCAGCAGCAAGGACAGGGCGACTGGAAACACCATATATTTT. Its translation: CASSKDRATGNTIYF. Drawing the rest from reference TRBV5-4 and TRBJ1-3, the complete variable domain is ETGVTQSPTHLIKTRGQQVTLRCSSQSGHNTVSWYQQALGQGPQFIFQYYREEENGRGNFPPRFSGLQFPNYSSELNVNALELDDSALYLCASSKDRATGNTIYFGEGSWLTVV.

The CDR3 DNA reads as TGTGCCAGCAGTTGGGGGACCGGGACAGGGCGTGGCTACACCTTC. This codes for CASSWGTGTGRGYTF. J is TRBJ1-2 and V is TRBV27, with TRBD1 matching over 9 bases. Germline loops: CDR1 MNHEY, CDR2 SMNVEV (reference sequence). The V and J ends lost 4 bases and 7 bases, in that order; junction bases with no gene match: 10. The CDR3 is made up of 15 amino acids.

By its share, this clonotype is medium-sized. Here the CDR3 DNA reads TGCGCCAGCAGCCAAGAGTCAGACTTGTCCAATGAGCAGTTCTTC. The encoded protein is CASSQESDLSNEQFF. The genes are TRBV4-3 and TRBJ2-1, with no clear D. Germline V gene sequence: CDR1 LGHNA, CDR2 YSLEER. This CDR3 region has 15 residues. V gave up 0 bases and J gave up 6 bases, with 12 bases separating them.

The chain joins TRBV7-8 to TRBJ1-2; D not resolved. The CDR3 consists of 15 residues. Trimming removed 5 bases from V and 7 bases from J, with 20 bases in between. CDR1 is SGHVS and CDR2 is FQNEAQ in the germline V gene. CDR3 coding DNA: TGTGCCAGCAGCAAGACACCAATCTCGGGAAGTGGCTACACCTTC. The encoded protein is CASSKTPISGSGYTF.

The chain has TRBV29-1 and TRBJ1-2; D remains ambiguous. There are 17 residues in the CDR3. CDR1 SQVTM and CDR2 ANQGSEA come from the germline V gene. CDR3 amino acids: CSARAHPPNVWPNSYTF. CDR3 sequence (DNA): TGCAGTGCTAGAGCCCACCCCCCGAACGTATGGCCGAACAGCTACACCTTC.